Listed below are T cell receptor beta chains from one sample, sequenced in a study of blood T cells in healthy people across ages. TCRdb reprocessed the 5' RACE reads with MiXCR, giving one entry per CDR3 protein. This sample carries about 640,000 distinct CDR3 sequences, approximately 50% of them seen once, and the ten largest clones take 35% to 40%. Source material: blood. These receptors originate from a man between 60 and 70 years old in good health. The CDR3 runs from the conserved cysteine through the conserved F or W. Fields, in order: J gene, D gene, clone size, V gene, CDR3 DNA, CDR3 protein. A D gene is named only where the DNA matches it firmly. Part of the rows lack a size; the others show once, few, many or a class for expanded clones.

J: TRBJ1-5
D: NA
size: NA
V: TRBV29-1
DNA: TGCAGCGCCTCAGTACAGATTAATCAGCCCCAGCATTTT
CDR3: CSASVQINQPQHF

J: TRBJ2-3
D: TRBD2
size: NA
V: TRBV6-6
DNA: TGTGCCAGTTGGCGGGGGGGCGGCACAGATACGCAGTATTTT
CDR3: CASWRGGGTDTQYF

J: TRBJ2-7
D: NA
size: NA
V: TRBV13
DNA: TGTGCCAGCAGCCCACAACGGACTCAAAACAATGAGCAGTACTTC
CDR3: CASSPQRTQNNEQYF

J: TRBJ2-5
D: NA
size: once
V: TRBV6-1
DNA: TGTGCCAGCAGTGAAAGCGGCTTTAGGTGGACACAAGAGACCCAGTACTTC
CDR3: CASSESGFRWTQETQYF

J: TRBJ2-4
D: NA
size: NA
V: TRBV7-2
DNA: TGTGCCAGCAGCCCCCAGACAGGACCCGTCGCTATGATTCAGTACTTC
CDR3: CASSPQTGPVAMIQYF

J: TRBJ2-3
D: TRBD2
size: NA
V: TRBV4-2
DNA: TGTGCCAGCAGCCAAGATAGAGCGGGGGCTCATACGCAGTATTTT
CDR3: CASSQDRAGAHTQYF

J: TRBJ2-5
D: TRBD2
size: few
V: TRBV24-1
DNA: TGTGCCACCAGTGACCTGGGACTAGCTGGGGCGGAGACCCAGTACTTC
CDR3: CATSDLGLAGAETQYF

J: TRBJ2-1
D: TRBD2
size: once
V: TRBV5-4
DNA: TGTGCCAGCAGCACCCGGCGGGGGGGCCCCTACAATGAGCAGTTCTTC
CDR3: CASSTRRGGPYNEQFF

J: TRBJ1-1
D: NA
size: NA
V: TRBV7-6
DNA: TGTGCCAGCAGCTTAGAGGGCTACTCCACTGAAGCTTTCTTT
CDR3: CASSLEGYSTEAFF

J: TRBJ2-7
D: NA
size: NA
V: TRBV4-1
DNA: TGCGCCAGCAGCCAAGCCCACGGGGAAAAGATCTACGAGCAGTACTTC
CDR3: CASSQAHGEKIYEQYF

J: TRBJ2-4
D: NA
size: few
V: TRBV4-2
DNA: TGTGCCAGCAGCCAAGATCGGGGAGTGGCCAAAAACATTCAGTACTTC
CDR3: CASSQDRGVAKNIQYF

J: TRBJ2-4
D: TRBD2
size: once
V: TRBV5-6
DNA: TGTGCCAGCAGCTTGGGGCCTGCTAGCGGGGTATACAATGAGCAGTACTTC
CDR3: CASSLGPASGVYNEQYF

J: TRBJ2-5
D: NA
size: once
V: TRBV5-4
DNA: TGTGCCAGCAGCTTTTCGGGTCCAGCCCAAGAGACCCAGTACTTC
CDR3: CASSFSGPAQETQYF

J: TRBJ1-6
D: TRBD1
size: NA
V: TRBV6-5
DNA: TGTGCCAGCAGGAATCAGGGACAGGGTTATTCACCCCTCCACTTT
CDR3: CASRNQGQGYSPLHF

J: TRBJ2-7
D: NA
size: NA
V: TRBV7-2
DNA: TGTGCCAGCAGCTCGCGAACCGGGGGTCGGGACGAGCAGTACTTC
CDR3: CASSSRTGGRDEQYF

J: TRBJ2-3
D: NA
size: many
V: TRBV4-2
DNA: TGTGCCAGCAGCCAAGATCGGTCCGCTACGGGCGAAGATACGCAGTATTTT
CDR3: CASSQDRSATGEDTQYF

J: TRBJ2-5
D: NA
size: NA
V: TRBV28
DNA: TGTGCCAGCAGTTTGGCTCCCCCAAAAGAGACCCAGTACTTC
CDR3: CASSLAPPKETQYF

J: TRBJ2-5
D: NA
size: NA
V: TRBV12-5
DNA: TGTGCTAGTGGTCTCTCCGCCGGGGAGACCCAGTACTTC
CDR3: CASGLSAGETQYF

J: TRBJ2-2
D: NA
size: NA
V: TRBV12-3/TRBV12-4
DNA: TGTGCCAGCACTAACACCGGGGAGCTGTTTTTT
CDR3: CASTNTGELFF

J: TRBJ2-5
D: TRBD1
size: few
V: TRBV7-7
DNA: TGTGCCAGCAGCCCTGACAGGGAACGGAAGACCCAGTACTTC
CDR3: CASSPDRERKTQYF

J: TRBJ1-6
D: TRBD1
size: NA
V: TRBV6-6
DNA: TGTGCCAGCAGTAAACGACAGGGGACCTATAATTCACCCCTCCACTTT
CDR3: CASSKRQGTYNSPLHF

J: TRBJ2-2
D: NA
size: NA
V: TRBV27
DNA: TGTGCCAGCAGTTCGGGACACCATACCGGGGAGCTGTTTTTT
CDR3: CASSSGHHTGELFF

J: TRBJ2-5
D: TRBD1
size: NA
V: TRBV5-6
DNA: TGTGCCAGCAGCTTACTGACAGGGGCGGAGGAGACCCAGTACTTC
CDR3: CASSLLTGAEETQYF

J: TRBJ2-3
D: NA
size: NA
V: TRBV7-2
DNA: TGTGCCAGCAGCCCCAACCAGCGATGGGATACGCAGTATTTT
CDR3: CASSPNQRWDTQYF

J: TRBJ1-4
D: NA
size: NA
V: TRBV15
DNA: TGTGCCACCAGCAGAGATCCTGGGGCCGCTAATGAAAAACTGTTTTTT
CDR3: CATSRDPGAANEKLFF

J: TRBJ1-1
D: TRBD1
size: NA
V: TRBV18
DNA: TGTGCCAGCTCACCTCGGACAGGGGTGAACACTGAAGCTTTCTTT
CDR3: CASSPRTGVNTEAFF

J: TRBJ2-4
D: NA
size: once
V: TRBV10-2
DNA: TGCGCCAGCAGTGAAACTCCTCGGGACAAAAACATTCAGTACTTC
CDR3: CASSETPRDKNIQYF

J: TRBJ2-3
D: NA
size: NA
V: TRBV5-1
DNA: TGCGCCAGCAGCTTGGGAGCAGGCACAGATACGCAGTATTTT
CDR3: CASSLGAGTDTQYF

J: TRBJ2-4
D: NA
size: NA
V: TRBV20-1
DNA: TGCAGTGTAAAGACCGGCGGGGTGGCCAAAAACATTCAGTACTTC
CDR3: CSVKTGGVAKNIQYF

J: TRBJ1-2
D: NA
size: once
V: TRBV28
DNA: TGTGCCAGCAGTTTGTATAGCAGTATTGGCTACACCTTC
CDR3: CASSLYSSIGYTF

J: TRBJ1-1
D: TRBD1
size: NA
V: TRBV12-3/TRBV12-4
DNA: TGTGCCAGCAGTTTTGGACAGGGGCGGAACACTGAAGCTTTCTTT
CDR3: CASSFGQGRNTEAFF

J: TRBJ2-5
D: TRBD2
size: NA
V: TRBV2
DNA: TGTGCCAGCCCCTCACTAGCGGGGATGGGGGAGACCCAGTACTTC
CDR3: CASPSLAGMGETQYF

J: TRBJ2-7
D: NA
size: NA
V: TRBV5-1
DNA: TGCGCCAGCAGCGGAATGCCTAGCTCCTACGAGCAGTACTTC
CDR3: CASSGMPSSYEQYF

J: TRBJ2-5
D: TRBD2
size: NA
V: TRBV9
DNA: TGTGCCAGCAGCGTAGGCGGCGGGGGAGGTGAGACCCAGTACTTC
CDR3: CASSVGGGGGETQYF

J: TRBJ2-7
D: TRBD1
size: NA
V: TRBV20-1
DNA: TGCAGTGCTTCCAGACAGGGAAGCAACGAGCAGTACTTC
CDR3: CSASRQGSNEQYF

J: TRBJ1-2
D: NA
size: once
V: TRBV2
DNA: TGTGCCAGCAGTGAAGCGGCCGGGTTCAGTTATGGCTACACCTTC
CDR3: CASSEAAGFSYGYTF

J: TRBJ2-7
D: NA
size: NA
V: TRBV29-1
DNA: TGCAGCGTGCAACTAGCTACATACTCCTACGAGCAGTACTTC
CDR3: CSVQLATYSYEQYF

J: TRBJ1-2
D: NA
size: NA
V: TRBV12-3/TRBV12-4
DNA: TGTGCCAGCGGCTACCGTGGCTATGGCTACACCTTC
CDR3: CASGYRGYGYTF

J: TRBJ1-1
D: NA
size: NA
V: TRBV7-2
DNA: TGTGCCAGCAGCTTAGGTATGGGGATGAACACTGAAGCTTTCTTT
CDR3: CASSLGMGMNTEAFF

J: TRBJ2-7
D: NA
size: NA
V: TRBV7-2
DNA: TGTGCCAGCAGCGTTATGGGGCAGTCCTACGAGCAGTACTTC
CDR3: CASSVMGQSYEQYF

J: TRBJ1-4
D: TRBD1
size: NA
V: TRBV27
DNA: TGTGCCAGCAGCCCGGAGGGGACAGGAGGGGAGAAACTGTTTTTT
CDR3: CASSPEGTGGEKLFF

J: TRBJ2-5
D: NA
size: NA
V: TRBV20-1
DNA: TGCAGTGCTAGAGATCCACTAGTCGGCGAGACCCAGTACTTC
CDR3: CSARDPLVGETQYF

J: TRBJ1-2
D: TRBD1
size: few
V: TRBV20-1
DNA: TGCAGTGCTAACAGGGGGGACTATGGCTACACCTTC
CDR3: CSANRGDYGYTF